This T cell receptor (beta chain) was sequenced for a study of cytotoxic CD8 clonotypes in ibrutinib-treated CLL. Libraries were prepared by immunoSEQ multiplex PCR; TCRdb keeps only in-frame clonotypes and omits some of them. Here the sample spans about 160,000 clones, approximately 80% being singletons. Trimming left V 0 bases short and J 2 bases short, with 9 bases between. There are 14 residues in the CDR3. CDR1 and CDR2 from the germline V gene are SGHRS and YFSETQ. The clonotype originates from a human donor with chronic lymphocytic leukemia. The chain joins TRBV5-1 to TRBJ2-7; no clear D. Sequenced material: PBMCs, taken after 12 months of ibrutinib treatment. The CDR3 region has the DNA TGCGCCAGCAGCTTGGAGGCGGTGACCTACGAGCAGTACTTC. This encodes CASSLEAVTYEQYF.